One sample yielded the 21 T cell receptor beta chains listed below, sequenced in a study of T cell responses to AZD1222 COVID-19 vaccine. Repertoires were generated with immunoSEQ multiplex PCR, while TCRdb's copy carries only in-frame clones and drops some. The sample carries around 81,000 clones, around four fifths recorded once. The specimen was peripheral blood, collected on day 0 of AZD1222 vaccination. The origin of the receptors is an adult in good health.

The gene calls are TRBV7-6 and TRBJ1-3; no clear D. Trimming removed 2 bases from V and 0 bases from J, with 8 bases in between. The CDR3 is 15 amino acids. Germline assignment: CDR1 SGHVS and CDR2 FNYEAQ. The CDR3 nucleotides are TGTGCCAGCAGCTTATCGGCTTTCTCTGGAAACACCATATATTTT. It encodes CASSLSAFSGNTIYF. Based on the CDR3 plus reference TRBV7-6 and TRBJ1-3, the full variable domain is GAGVSQSPRYKVTKRGQDVALRCDPISGHVSLYWYRQALGQGPEFLTYFNYEAQQDKSGLPNDRFSAERPEGSISTLTIQRTEQRDSAMYRCASSLSAFSGNTIYFGEGSWLTVV.

The chain combines TRBV5-1 with TRBJ1-2; D not resolved. This CDR3 spans 14 amino acids. From germline, CDR1 is SGHRS and CDR2 YFSETQ. V dropped 7 bases and J dropped 3 bases, with 16 bases sitting between them. Here the CDR3 reads CASDEGSGDYGYTF. CDR3 nucleotides: TGCGCCAGCGATGAAGGGAGTGGAGACTATGGCTACACCTTC.

This clone was seen only once. The CDR3 protein is CASSLGQGARDGYTF. CDR3 in DNA: TGCGCCAGCAGCTTGGGACAGGGGGCGCGGGATGGCTACACCTTC. This chain links TRBV5-1 with TRBJ1-2; 10 nucleotides match TRBD1. The trim removed 0 bases at V and 6 bases at J, leaving 5 bases unmatched. The CDR3 extends over 15 amino acids. Germline V gives CDR1 SGHRS, CDR2 YFSETQ.

The J gene is TRBJ1-4, the V gene TRBV7-2; TRBD1 is a possible D gene (5 bases). The length of the CDR3 is 17 residues. Germline-derived CDR1 and CDR2 are SGHTA and FQGNSA. The V end lost 1 base, the J end lost 8 bases, and 20 bases lay between the germline ends. The CDR3: CASSLGRVGPEGEKLFF. CDR3 bases: TGTGCCAGCAGCTTAGGGAGGGTGGGACCCGAGGGGGAAAAACTGTTTTTT.

This clone was seen repeatedly, ten times or more. The rearrangement links TRBV10-1 to TRBJ2-7, with 11 bases lining up with TRBD2. The germline gives CDR1 WNHNN, CDR2 SYGVQD (reference sequence). V was pared by 6 bases and J by 1 base, with 8 bases of the junction left unmatched. CDR3 length: 16 amino acids. CDR3 amino acids: CASRGLADFLSYEQYF. The CDR3 region has the DNA TGCGCCAGCAGGGGACTAGCGGATTTCCTTTCCTACGAGCAGTACTTC.

The chain employs TRBV12-5 and TRBJ1-5; D is unclear. The CDR3 extends over 15 amino acids. CDR1 and CDR2 from the germline V gene are LGHNT and FRNRAP. Deletions cut 1 base from V and 0 bases from J, with 7 bases between. CDR3 nucleotides: TGTGCTAGTGGTTTGGGCCAGACTAGCAATCAGCCCCAGCATTTT. This encodes CASGLGQTSNQPQHF. Looking up the rest from reference TRBV12-5 and TRBJ1-5 gives the full variable domain: DARVTQTPRHKVTEMGQEVTMRCQPILGHNTVFWYRQTMMQGLELLAYFRNRAPLDDSGMPKDRFSAEMPDATLATLKIQPSEPRDSAVYFCASGLGQTSNQPQHFGDGTRLSIL.

V is TRBV6-1 and J is TRBJ2-7; 9 bases are shared with TRBD1. Trimming removed 1 base from V and 3 bases from J; junction bases left unmatched: 4. Looked up from germline, CDR1 is MNHNS and CDR2 is SASEGT. The CDR3 runs to 15 residues. The CDR3 loop reads CASSEVWTGDYEQYF. DNA of the CDR3: TGTGCCAGCAGTGAAGTGTGGACAGGGGACTACGAGCAGTACTTC.

This chain connects TRBV7-9 to TRBJ2-1; D not certain. The CDR3 covers 14 residues. Trimming took off 4 bases at V and 3 bases at J, with 10 bases between the two ends. Germline V gene data show CDR1 as SEHNR and CDR2 as FQNEAQ (reference sequence). CDR3 bases: TGTGCCAGCAGCTCGCAGTTACTCTACAATGAGCAGTTCTTC. Translation: CASSSQLLYNEQFF.

The gene calls are TRBV13 and TRBJ2-7; 9 positions agree with TRBD1. The CDR3 has 15 residues. Germline CDR1 and CDR2: PRHDT and FYEKMQ (reference sequence). With V trimmed by 6 bases and J by 4 bases, 10 bases remained unmatched. DNA of the CDR3: TGTGCCAGCAGTCGCACGTGGGACAGGGAGTACGAGCAGTACTTC. Translation gives CASSRTWDREYEQYF.

The chain has TRBV27 and TRBJ2-3; 12 bases map to TRBD2. CDR1 MNHEY and CDR2 SMNVEV come from the germline V gene (reference sequence). CDR3 length: 17 residues. The V segment lost 4 bases and the J segment 5 bases; nucleotides outside the gene matches: 10. For the CDR3, the DNA is TGTGCCAGCAGTTCGTACACGACTAGCGGGAGAGGAGATACGCAGTATTTT. This gives the protein CASSSYTTSGRGDTQYF.

The gene calls are TRBV24-1 and TRBJ1-2; 7 bases match TRBD1. Germline V gene sequence: CDR1 KGHDR, CDR2 SFDVKD. This CDR3 spans 16 amino acids. V was clipped by 7 bases and J by 2 bases; unmatched bases: 12. The CDR3 sequence is CATRESGTEVNYGYTF. CDR3 DNA: TGTGCCACCAGGGAATCCGGGACAGAGGTAAACTATGGCTACACCTTC.

V gene TRBV20-1 combines with J gene TRBJ2-4, with 7 bases fitting TRBD2. Trimming took 3 bases from V and 0 from J; bases not matched to a gene: 5. Germline V gene data show CDR1 as DFQATT and CDR2 as SNEGSKA (reference sequence). This CDR3 is built from 15 residues. CDR3 sequence reads: CSASRQRGAKNIQYF. The CDR3 DNA reads TGCAGTGCTAGTCGGCAGCGGGGAGCCAAAAACATTCAGTACTTC.

The rearrangement joins TRBV5-5 to TRBJ1-2; 10 bases align to TRBD1. In germline, CDR1 is SGHKS, CDR2 YYEKEE (reference sequence). The junction had 9 bases not matched to a gene; V was cut back by 3 bases and J by 4 bases. This CDR3 has 16 amino acids. CDR3: CASSSNPGTGAYGYTF. In DNA, the CDR3 is TGTGCCAGCAGCTCAAATCCCGGGACAGGGGCCTATGGCTACACCTTC. Filled out from reference TRBV5-5 and TRBJ1-2, the complete variable domain reads DAGVTQSPTHLIKTRGQQVTLRCSPISGHKSVSWYQQVLGQGPQFIFQYYEKEERGRGNFPDRFSARQFPNYSSELNVNALLLGDSALYLCASSSNPGTGAYGYTFGSGTRLTVV.

This chain joins TRBV7-2 and TRBJ2-7, with D hard to call. This CDR3 contains 15 residues. Germline lookup yields CDR1 SGHTA and CDR2 FQGNSA. V was clipped by 5 bases and J by 3 bases, with 17 bases between them. The CDR3 nucleotides are TGTGCCAGCAGCGCACAAGCGACCACGGACTACGAGCAGTACTTC. It codes for CASSAQATTDYEQYF.

This sequence joins TRBV18 and TRBJ1-1; D may be TRBD1 (5 bases). The germline V and J ends were trimmed by 5 bases and 1 base, with 14 bases remaining between them. Germline CDR1 and CDR2: KGHSH and LQKENI. The CDR3 covers 15 residues. This chain's CDR3 is CASSALGGKNTEAFF. The CDR3 DNA follows: TGTGCCAGCTCAGCCCTGGGGGGGAAGAACACTGAAGCTTTCTTT.

This chain links TRBV12-3 or TRBV12-4 with TRBJ1-1, with TRBD1 as a possible D gene (6 bases). CDR3 size: 13 residues. V lost 6 bases to trimming and J lost 6 bases, with 14 bases between them. CDR3 region: CASRRGRNAEAFF. Here the CDR3 DNA reads TGTGCCAGCAGGAGGGGGAGGAATGCTGAAGCTTTCTTT.

To note about this clone: At one end, the junction sequence differs from germline, possibly due to a read error. The chain carries TRBV5-4 and TRBJ1-1; tentative D call: TRBD1 (5 bases). The CDR3 loop spans 13 amino acids. The germline V gene encodes CDR1 SGHNT and CDR2 YYREEE (reference sequence). CDR3 nucleotide sequence: TGTGCCAGCAGCTTGGACACGGGGCTGATGAGTGTCTTT. This gives the protein CASSLDTGLMSVF.

The chain couples TRBV10-2 to TRBJ2-1, with 7 bases fitting TRBD2. The V gene end was trimmed by 6 bases and the J gene end by 14 bases; junction bases not matched to a gene: 16. The CDR3 length is 14 residues. Germline V gene lookup returns CDR1 WSHSY and CDR2 SAAADI. The CDR3 here is CASREGRDRTREFF. In DNA, the CDR3 is TGCGCCAGCAGGGAGGGGCGGGATAGGACTAGGGAGTTCTTC.

As DNA, the CDR3 is TGTGCCAGCAGCTTGGCGGGAGGGAGGGGGCGCACAGATACGCAGTATTTT. This codes for CASSLAGGRGRTDTQYF. The gene calls are TRBV5-4 and TRBJ2-3; weak D call: TRBD2 (8 bases). V lost 0 bases, J lost 1 base, and 15 bases lay in between. The CDR3 contains 17 residues. Per germline, CDR1 SGHNT and CDR2 YYREEE (reference sequence).

This clone was seen a handful of times. The V call is TRBV9, the J call TRBJ2-2, with 7 positions matching TRBD1. Germline assignment: CDR1 SGDLS and CDR2 YYNGEE. CDR3 length: 13 residues. V dropped 3 bases and J dropped 7; count of bases not matched to a gene: 3. The CDR3 is CASSEGDSGELFF. DNA for the CDR3: TGTGCCAGCAGCGAAGGGGACAGCGGGGAGCTGTTTTTT.

The chain employs TRBV9 and TRBJ2-3; 14 nucleotides line up with TRBD2. V trimming: 0 bases; J trimming: 3 bases; junction bases outside the gene matches: 9. From germline, CDR1 is SGDLS and CDR2 YYNGEE. The CDR3 totals 19 residues. The CDR3, as DNA: TGTGCCAGCAGCGTAGGAGGGGGGACTAGCGGGAGTTTGACAGATACGCAGTATTTT. Its translation is CASSVGGGTSGSLTDTQYF.